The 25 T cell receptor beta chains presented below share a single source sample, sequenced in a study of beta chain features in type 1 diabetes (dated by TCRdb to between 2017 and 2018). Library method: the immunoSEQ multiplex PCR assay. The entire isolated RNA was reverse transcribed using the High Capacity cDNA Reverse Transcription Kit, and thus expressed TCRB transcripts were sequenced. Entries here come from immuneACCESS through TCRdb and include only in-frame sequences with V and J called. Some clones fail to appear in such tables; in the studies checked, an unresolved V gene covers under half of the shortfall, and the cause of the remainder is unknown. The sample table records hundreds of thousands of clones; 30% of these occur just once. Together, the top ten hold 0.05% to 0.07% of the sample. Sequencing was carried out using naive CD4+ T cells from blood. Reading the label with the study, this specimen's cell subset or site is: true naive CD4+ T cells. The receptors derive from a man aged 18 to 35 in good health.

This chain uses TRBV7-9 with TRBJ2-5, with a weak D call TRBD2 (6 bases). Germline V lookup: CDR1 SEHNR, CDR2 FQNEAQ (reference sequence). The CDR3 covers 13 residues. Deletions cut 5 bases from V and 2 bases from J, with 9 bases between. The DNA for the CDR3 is TGTGCCAGCAGCCCGGGGAGGCAAGAGACCCAGTACTTC. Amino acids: CASSPGRQETQYF.

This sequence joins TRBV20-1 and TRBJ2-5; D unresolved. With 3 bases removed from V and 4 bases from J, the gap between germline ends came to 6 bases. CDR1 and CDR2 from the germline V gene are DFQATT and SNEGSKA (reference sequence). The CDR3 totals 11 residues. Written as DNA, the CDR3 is TGCAGTGCTAGTGAGAGAGAGACCCAGTACTTC. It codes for CSASERETQYF.

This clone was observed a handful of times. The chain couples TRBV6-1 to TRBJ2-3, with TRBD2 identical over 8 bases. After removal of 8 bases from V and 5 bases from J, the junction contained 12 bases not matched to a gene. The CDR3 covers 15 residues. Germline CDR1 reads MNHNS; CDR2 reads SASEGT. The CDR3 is CASESLAGNLDTQYF. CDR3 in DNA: TGTGCCAGCGAATCTTTAGCGGGAAATCTAGATACGCAGTATTTT.

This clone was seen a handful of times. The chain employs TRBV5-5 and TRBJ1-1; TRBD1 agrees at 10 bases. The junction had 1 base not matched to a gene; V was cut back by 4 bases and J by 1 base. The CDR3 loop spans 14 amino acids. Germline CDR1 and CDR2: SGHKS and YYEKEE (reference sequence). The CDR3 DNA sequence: TGTGCCAGCAGCCGACAGGGGGCGAACACTGAAGCTTTCTTT. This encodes CASSRQGANTEAFF.

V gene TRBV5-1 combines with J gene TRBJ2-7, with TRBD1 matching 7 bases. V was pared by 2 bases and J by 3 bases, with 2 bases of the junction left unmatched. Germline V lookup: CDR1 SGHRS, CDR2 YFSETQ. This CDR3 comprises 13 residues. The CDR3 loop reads CASSFGTDYEQYF. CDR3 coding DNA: TGCGCCAGCAGCTTCGGGACAGACTACGAGCAGTACTTC.

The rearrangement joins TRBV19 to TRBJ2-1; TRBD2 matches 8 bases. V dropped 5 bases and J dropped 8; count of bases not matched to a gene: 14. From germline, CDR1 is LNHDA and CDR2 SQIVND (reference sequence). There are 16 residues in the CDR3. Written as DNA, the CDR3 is TGTGCCAGTAGTCTCCCGGGACTAGTCGGGACGGATGAGCAGTTCTTC. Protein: CASSLPGLVGTDEQFF.

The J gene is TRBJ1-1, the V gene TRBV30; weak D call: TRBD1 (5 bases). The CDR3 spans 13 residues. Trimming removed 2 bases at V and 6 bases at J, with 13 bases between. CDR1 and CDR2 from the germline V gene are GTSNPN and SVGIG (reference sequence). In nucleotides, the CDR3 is TGTGCCTGGAGTCGGGGCGCAGCGGCTGAAGCTTTCTTT. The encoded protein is CAWSRGAAAEAFF.

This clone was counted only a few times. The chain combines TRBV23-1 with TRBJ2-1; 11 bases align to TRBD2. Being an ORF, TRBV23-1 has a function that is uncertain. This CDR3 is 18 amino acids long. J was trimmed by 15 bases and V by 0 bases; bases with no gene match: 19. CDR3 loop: CASSQSLLAGGPAIWGFF. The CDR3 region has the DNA TGCGCCAGCAGTCAATCTCTTCTAGCGGGAGGACCTGCGATATGGGGGTTCTTC.

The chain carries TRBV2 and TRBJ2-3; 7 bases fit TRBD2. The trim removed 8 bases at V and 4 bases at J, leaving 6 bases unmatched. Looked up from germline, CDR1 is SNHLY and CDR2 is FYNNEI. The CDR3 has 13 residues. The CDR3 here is CASAGESADTQYF. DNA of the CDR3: TGTGCCAGCGCGGGGGAGTCGGCAGATACGCAGTATTTT.

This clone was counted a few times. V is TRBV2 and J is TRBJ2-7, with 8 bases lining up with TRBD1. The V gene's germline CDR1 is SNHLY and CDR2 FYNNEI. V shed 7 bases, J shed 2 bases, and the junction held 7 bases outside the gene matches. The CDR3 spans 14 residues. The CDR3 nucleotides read TGTGCCAGCAAATTACAGGGGGGACCCTACGAGCAGTACTTC. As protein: CASKLQGGPYEQYF. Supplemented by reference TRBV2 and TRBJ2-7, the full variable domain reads EPEVTQTPSHQVTQMGQEVILRCVPISNHLYFYWYRQILGQKVEFLVSFYNNEISEKSEIFDDQFSVERPDGSNFTLKIRSTKLEDSAMYFCASKLQGGPYEQYFGPGTRLTVT.

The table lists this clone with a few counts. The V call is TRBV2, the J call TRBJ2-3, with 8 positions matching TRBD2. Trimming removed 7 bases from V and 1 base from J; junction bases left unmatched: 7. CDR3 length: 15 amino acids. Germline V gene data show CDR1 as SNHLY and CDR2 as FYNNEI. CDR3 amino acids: CASTPAGVGTDTQYF. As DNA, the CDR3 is TGTGCCAGCACCCCAGCGGGAGTAGGCACAGATACGCAGTATTTT.

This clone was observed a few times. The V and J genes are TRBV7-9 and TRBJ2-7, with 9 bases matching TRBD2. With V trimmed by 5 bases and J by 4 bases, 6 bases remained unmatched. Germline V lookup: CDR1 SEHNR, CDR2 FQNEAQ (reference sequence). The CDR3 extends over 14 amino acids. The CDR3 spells CASSPTSGVYEQYF. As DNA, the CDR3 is TGTGCCAGCAGCCCGACTAGCGGAGTATACGAGCAGTACTTC. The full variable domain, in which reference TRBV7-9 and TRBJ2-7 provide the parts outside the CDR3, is DTGVSQNPRHKITKRGQNVTFRCDPISEHNRLYWYRQTLGQGPEFLTYFQNEAQLEKSRLLSDRFSAERPKGSFSTLEIQRTEQGDSAMYLCASSPTSGVYEQYFGPGTRLTVT.

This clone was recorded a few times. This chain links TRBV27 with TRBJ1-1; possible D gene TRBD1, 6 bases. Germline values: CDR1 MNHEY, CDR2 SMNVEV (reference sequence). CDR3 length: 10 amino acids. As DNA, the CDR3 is TGTGATAGGACAGACACTGAAGCTTTCTTT. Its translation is CDRTDTEAFF.

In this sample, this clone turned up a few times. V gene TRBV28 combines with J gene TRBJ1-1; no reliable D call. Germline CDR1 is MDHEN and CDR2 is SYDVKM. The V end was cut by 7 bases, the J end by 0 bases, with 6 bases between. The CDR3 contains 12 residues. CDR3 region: CASTPLNTEAFF. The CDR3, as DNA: TGTGCCAGCACCCCATTGAACACTGAAGCTTTCTTT.

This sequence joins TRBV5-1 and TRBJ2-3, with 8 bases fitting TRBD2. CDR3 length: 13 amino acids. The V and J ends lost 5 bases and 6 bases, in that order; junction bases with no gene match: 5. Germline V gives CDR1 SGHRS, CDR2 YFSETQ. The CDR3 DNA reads TGCGCCAGCAGTTTCCGACTAGCGGATACGCAGTATTTT. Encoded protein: CASSFRLADTQYF. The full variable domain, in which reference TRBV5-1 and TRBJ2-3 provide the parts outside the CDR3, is KAGVTQTPRYLIKTRGQQVTLSCSPISGHRSVSWYQQTPGQGLQFLFEYFSETQRNKGNFPGRFSGRQFSNSRSEMNVSTLELGDSALYLCASSFRLADTQYFGPGTRLTVL.

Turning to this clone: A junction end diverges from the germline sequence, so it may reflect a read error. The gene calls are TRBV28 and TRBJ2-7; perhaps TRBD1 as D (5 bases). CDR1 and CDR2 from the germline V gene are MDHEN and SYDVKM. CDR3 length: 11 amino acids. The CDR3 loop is CASSSYRSQHF. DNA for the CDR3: TGTGCCAGCAGTTCTTACAGGTCTCAGCACTTC.

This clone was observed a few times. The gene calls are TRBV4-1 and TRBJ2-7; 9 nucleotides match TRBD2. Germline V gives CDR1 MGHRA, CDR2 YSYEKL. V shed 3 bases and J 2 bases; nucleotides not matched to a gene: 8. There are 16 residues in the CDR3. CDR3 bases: TGCGCCAGCAGCCAGATGGCCGGCGGGGGGGCCTACGAGCAGTACTTC. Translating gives CASSQMAGGGAYEQYF.

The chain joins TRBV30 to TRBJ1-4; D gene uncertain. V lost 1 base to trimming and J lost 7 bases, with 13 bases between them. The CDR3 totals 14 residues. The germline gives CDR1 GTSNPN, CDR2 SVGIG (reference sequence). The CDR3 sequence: CAWSDSRKSEKLFF. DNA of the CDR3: TGTGCCTGGAGTGACTCAAGAAAGTCTGAAAAACTGTTTTTT.

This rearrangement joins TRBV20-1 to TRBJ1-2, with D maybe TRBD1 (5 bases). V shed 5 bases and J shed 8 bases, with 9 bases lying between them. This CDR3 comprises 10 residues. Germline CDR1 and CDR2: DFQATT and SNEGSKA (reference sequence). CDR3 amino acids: CSASGDGYTF. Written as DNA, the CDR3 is TGCAGTGCTTCCGGGGACGGCTACACCTTC.

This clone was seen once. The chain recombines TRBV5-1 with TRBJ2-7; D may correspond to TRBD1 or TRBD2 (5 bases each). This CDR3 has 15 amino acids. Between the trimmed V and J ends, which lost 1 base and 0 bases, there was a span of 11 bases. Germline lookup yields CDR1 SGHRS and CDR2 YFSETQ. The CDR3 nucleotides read TGCGCCAGCAGCTTGAGGGACGCAACCTCCTACGAGCAGTACTTC. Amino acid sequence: CASSLRDATSYEQYF.

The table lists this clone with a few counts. The CDR3 region has the DNA TGTGCCTGGAGTGGGCATGGGTACCAAGAGACCCAGTACTTC. The encoded protein is CAWSGHGYQETQYF. The chain links TRBV30 to TRBJ2-5; D call uncertain. Per the germline V gene, CDR1 is GTSNPN and CDR2 is SVGIG (reference sequence). The CDR3 sequence is 14 residues long. V shed 1 base and J shed 0 bases, with 9 bases lying between them.

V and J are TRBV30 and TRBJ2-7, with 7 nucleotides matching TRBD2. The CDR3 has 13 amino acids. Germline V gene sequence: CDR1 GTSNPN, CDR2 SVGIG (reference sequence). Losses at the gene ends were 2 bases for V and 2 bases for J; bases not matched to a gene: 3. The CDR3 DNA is TGTGCCTGGAGTACGGCGGGGGCCTACGAGCAGTACTTC. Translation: CAWSTAGAYEQYF.

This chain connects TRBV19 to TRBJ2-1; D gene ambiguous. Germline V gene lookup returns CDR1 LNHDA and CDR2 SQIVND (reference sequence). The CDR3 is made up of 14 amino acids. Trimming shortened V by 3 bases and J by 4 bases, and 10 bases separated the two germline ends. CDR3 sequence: CASSIRGEYNEQFF. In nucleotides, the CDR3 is TGTGCCAGTAGTATCCGAGGAGAATACAATGAGCAGTTCTTC.

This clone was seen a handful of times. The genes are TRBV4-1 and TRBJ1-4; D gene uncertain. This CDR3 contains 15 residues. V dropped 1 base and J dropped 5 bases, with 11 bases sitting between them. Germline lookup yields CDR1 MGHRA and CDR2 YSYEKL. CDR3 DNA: TGCGCCAGCAGCCAAGTCGGCAGCCCCAATGAAAAACTGTTTTTT. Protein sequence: CASSQVGSPNEKLFF.

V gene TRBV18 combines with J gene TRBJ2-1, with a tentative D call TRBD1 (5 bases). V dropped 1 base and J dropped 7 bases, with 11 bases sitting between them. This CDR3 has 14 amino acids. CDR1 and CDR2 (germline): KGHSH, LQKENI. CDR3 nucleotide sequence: TGTGCCAGCTCACCACAGCAGGGAATTAATGAGCAGTTCTTC. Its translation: CASSPQQGINEQFF.